The next 3 T cell receptor beta chains were all read from a single sample in a study of PD-1 blockade in mismatch repair-deficient tumors. Some clones are missing from TCRdb's copy, which holds only in-frame ones; the method was immunoSEQ multiplex PCR. The data contain about 68,000 clones, roughly 80% of them singletons. The specimen was peripheral blood, collected 2 weeks after starting pembrolizumab. These receptors all come from an adult with mismatch repair-deficient cancer.

In this sample, this clone turned up once. This sequence joins TRBV6-1 and TRBJ1-1; D is unclear. This CDR3 is 12 amino acids long. Trimming left V 3 bases short and J 1 base short, with 3 bases between. CDR1 is MNHNS and CDR2 is SASEGT in the germline V gene. This CDR3 is CASSDPNTEAFF. The CDR3 coding sequence is TGTGCCAGCAGTGACCCGAACACTGAAGCTTTCTTT.

The rearrangement uses TRBV6-1 and TRBJ2-1; no reliable D call. V was shortened by 6 bases and J by 11 bases, with 8 bases between the two germline ends. The CDR3 spans 10 residues. From germline, CDR1 is MNHNS and CDR2 SASEGT. The CDR3 region is CASRRKKQFF. For the CDR3, the DNA is TGTGCCAGCAGACGCAAGAAGCAGTTCTTC.

The chain links TRBV5-1 to TRBJ1-3; possibly TRBD1 for D (5 bases). Trimming took 4 bases from V and 0 from J, leaving 8 bases between them. The germline V gene has CDR1 SGHRS and CDR2 YFSETQ. The CDR3 sequence is 14 residues long. DNA of the CDR3: TGCGCCAGCAGCAGGGGTCGCTCTGGAAACACCATATATTTT. Encoded protein: CASSRGRSGNTIYF.